This TCR beta chain was observed in a study of T cell changes during pregnancy in multiple sclerosis. Using immunoSEQ multiplex PCR, the repertoire was profiled, and TCRdb retains in-frame clones only, with some absent. Among about 60,000 clones listed, about 92% were seen once. The sequence derives from a female donor with multiple sclerosis, enrolled in a pregnancy study. The sample was CD8+ T cells from peripheral blood mononuclear cells, taken in the second trimester of pregnancy.

The CDR3 nucleotides read TGTGCCAGTAGCTGGACTAGCGGGGACTATGAGCAGTTCTTC. It translates to CASSWTSGDYEQFF. The rearrangement joins TRBV19 to TRBJ2-1; the match to TRBD2 covers 12 bases. The V gene's germline CDR1 is LNHDA and CDR2 SQIVND (reference sequence). The length of the CDR3 is 14 residues. Germline trimming cut 6 bases from V and 8 bases from J; bases unmatched to any gene: 5.